A selection of T cell receptor beta chains follows, all from one sample in a study of blood T cell repertoires in COVID-19. The table came from immunoSEQ multiplex PCR; TCRdb's copy has only in-frame clones and leaves some out. Here the sample spans 200,000 to 250,000 clones, about 88% being singletons. The sample was peripheral blood. The receptors stem from a middle-aged man who had recovered from COVID-19. Both conserved end residues are part of each CDR3. The D gene is left open where the match is weak. The size field is filled for only some rows; it gives once, few, many or a size class.

clone size	V gene	J gene	D gene	CDR3 DNA	CDR3 protein
-	TRBV28	TRBJ1-3	TRBD1	TGTGCCAGCAGTTTTCGGACAGGGTGGGGAAACACCATATATTTT	CASSFRTGWGNTIYF
-	TRBV19	TRBJ1-5	-	TGTGCCAGTAGTATTATTTTTCTCCGATCGCGACAGGATGGAAGGCCCCAGCATTTT	CASSIIFLRSRQDGRPQHF
few	TRBV5-1	TRBJ1-1	-	TGCGCCAGCAGCTTGGTGGGCGGGGGGCGAGGCACTGAAGCTTTCTTT	CASSLVGGGRGTEAFF
-	TRBV6-5	TRBJ1-2	-	TGTGCCAGCAGCCGGAATACAGAGGGTTTCTATGGCTACACCTTC	CASSRNTEGFYGYTF
once	TRBV4-2	TRBJ2-6	-	TGTGCCAGCAGCCAACTCTCTGGGGCCAACGTCCTGACTTTC	CASSQLSGANVLTF
-	TRBV6-5	TRBJ2-1	-	TGTGCCAGCAGTTACTTTGGTGGGAGCAATGAGCAGTTCTTC	CASSYFGGSNEQFF
few	TRBV24-1	TRBJ2-7	TRBD2	TGTGCCACCAGTGATACCGGGACTAGCCAAACCACCCCGAAGTACTTC	CATSDTGTSQTTPKYF
-	TRBV30	TRBJ2-7	TRBD1	TGTGCCTGGAGTGGCCAACAGGGGTACGGCGAAAAGCAGTACTTC	CAWSGQQGYGEKQYF
-	TRBV19	TRBJ2-5	-	TGTGCCAGTAGTATCAGGTTTGAAGAGACCCAGTACTTC	CASSIRFEETQYF
-	TRBV30	TRBJ2-7	-	TGTGGGCAGGCTCCTTCCTACGAGCAGTACTTC	CGQAPSYEQYF
-	TRBV5-1	TRBJ2-1	TRBD2	TGCGCCAGCAGCCCGGGGACTAGCGGGAGTATATGGAATGAGCAGTTCTTC	CASSPGTSGSIWNEQFF
-	TRBV9	TRBJ2-4	-	TGTGCCAGCCAGACAGGATTAGCCAAAAACATTCAGTACTTC	CASQTGLAKNIQYF
-	TRBV14	TRBJ1-2	-	TGTGCCAGCAGCCAGGATCCGGGCTATGGCTACACCTTC	CASSQDPGYGYTF
once	TRBV5-1	TRBJ1-4	-	TGCGCCAGCAGCAGAAGGTCAGGCACTAATGAAAAACTGTTTTTT	CASSRRSGTNEKLFF
-	TRBV27	TRBJ2-5	TRBD1	TGTGCCAGCAGTCCGAGCGGACAGGGCTCAGAGACCCAGTACTTC	CASSPSGQGSETQYF
few	TRBV30	TRBJ2-2	-	TGTGCCTGGAGTTTCGCAGGGGGGGAGCTGTTTTTT	CAWSFAGGELFF
-	TRBV20-1	TRBJ2-7	TRBD1	TGCAGTGCTAGTCCACTTACAGGGGAGTACGAGCAGTACTTC	CSASPLTGEYEQYF
few	TRBV14	TRBJ2-2	TRBD1	TGTGCCAGCAGCCGTTCGACAGGGACGAACACCGGGGAGCTGTTTTTT	CASSRSTGTNTGELFF
-	TRBV5-1	TRBJ2-1	TRBD2	TGCGCCAGCAGCTTGTCTTCAGCGGGAGGGCCTGAGTCGGGGAATGAGCAGTTCTTC	CASSLSSAGGPESGNEQFF
-	TRBV19	TRBJ2-2	TRBD1	TGTGCCAGTAGTACACAGGGGGCTCGGACCGGGGAGCTGTTTTTT	CASSTQGARTGELFF
-	TRBV5-5	TRBJ2-5	TRBD1	TGTGCCAGCAGCGGACAACAGGGGGCGCGCCAAGAGACCCAGTACTTC	CASSGQQGARQETQYF
-	TRBV5-4	TRBJ2-7	TRBD1	TGTGCCAGCAGCTCGGGGGGACAGGGAACCTACGAGCAGTACTTC	CASSSGGQGTYEQYF
-	TRBV5-1	TRBJ2-7	TRBD2	TGCGCCAGCCGCCCTAGCGGGAGTAGGTACGAGCAGTACTTC	CASRPSGSRYEQYF
-	TRBV6-4	TRBJ2-3	TRBD2	TGTGCCAGCCAGAAGACGGGAGGGGCGGATACGCAGTATTTT	CASQKTGGADTQYF
-	TRBV5-1	TRBJ2-3	-	TGCGCCAGCAGCTTTAGCGGCACAGATACGCAGTATTTT	CASSFSGTDTQYF
-	TRBV28	TRBJ1-5	-	TGTGCCAGTTTGAAGGGGCTTAGAGGCAATCAGCCCCAGCATTTT	CASLKGLRGNQPQHF
-	TRBV27	TRBJ2-7	TRBD2	TGTGCCAGCAGCCCCGGGACTAGCGGGAGGAGTCGATACGAGCAGTACTTC	CASSPGTSGRSRYEQYF
-	TRBV6-6	TRBJ2-3	TRBD1	TGTGCCAGCACTCTAGCAGGACAGGGGGCGTCAGATACGCAGTATTTT	CASTLAGQGASDTQYF
-	TRBV5-1	TRBJ2-3	TRBD2	TGCGCCAGCAGCTTGTATCGGACTAGCGGGTTCGCAGATACGCAGTATTTT	CASSLYRTSGFADTQYF
-	TRBV7-8	TRBJ2-7	-	TGTGCCAGCAGCTCCCTCGGGACCTACGAGCAGTACTTC	CASSSLGTYEQYF
once	TRBV6-5	TRBJ2-7	-	TGTGCCAGCAGTAGTAGCGGTCTTTACGAGCAGTACTTC	CASSSSGLYEQYF
-	TRBV5-1	TRBJ1-4	TRBD1	TGCGCCAGCAGCTTCACCGGGACAGGGGGTGAAAAACTGTTTTTT	CASSFTGTGGEKLFF
-	TRBV11-2	TRBJ2-5	-	TGTGCCAGCAGCTTAGGGTCCAGGGGCGGGCAAGAGACCCAGTACTTC	CASSLGSRGGQETQYF
once	TRBV5-1	TRBJ2-3	TRBD2	TGCGCCAGCAAGACGGGAGGTAGTGCAGATACGCAGTATTTT	CASKTGGSADTQYF
-	TRBV4-1	TRBJ2-7	TRBD2	TGCGCCAGCAGCCAGACTAGCGGTGGCTCCTACGAGCAGTACTTC	CASSQTSGGSYEQYF
-	TRBV27	TRBJ2-6	TRBD2	TGTGCCAGCACCCCTCTTGGACTAGCGCTCTCTGGGGCCAACGTCCTGACTTTC	CASTPLGLALSGANVLTF
-	TRBV28	TRBJ2-2	-	TGTGCCAGCAGTTTATCAGGGCACACCGGGGAGCTGTTTTTT	CASSLSGHTGELFF
-	TRBV27	TRBJ2-5	TRBD1	TGTGCCAGCAGGGCAGGGGGCGTGGAGACCCAGTACTTC	CASRAGGVETQYF
-	TRBV28	TRBJ1-5	TRBD1	TGTGCCAGCAGTCCCTTTGTCCGGGGACAGAGCAATCAGCCCCAGCATTTT	CASSPFVRGQSNQPQHF
-	TRBV6-1	TRBJ2-7	-	TGTGCCAGCAGTGAAGGCGCCAGGACTCCAACCTACGAGCAGTACTTC	CASSEGARTPTYEQYF
-	TRBV18	TRBJ1-1	TRBD1	TGTGCCAGCTCACCACTGGCCAGGGGGCCAAGTTTAGAAGCTTTCTTT	CASSPLARGPSLEAFF
few	TRBV27	TRBJ1-1	-	TGTGCCAGCAGAGCTCAGGGGTGGCGGGGGACTGAAGCTTTCTTT	CASRAQGWRGTEAFF
few	TRBV5-1	TRBJ2-6	-	TGCGCCAGCGGGGAGAACTTTCGCTCTGGGGCCAACGTCCTGACTTTC	CASGENFRSGANVLTF
-	TRBV28	TRBJ2-1	TRBD2	TGTGCCAGCAGCGAACGTACTAGCGGGAGTAACAATGAGCAGTTCTTC	CASSERTSGSNNEQFF
-	TRBV7-8	TRBJ2-2	-	TGTGCCAGCAGCTCAGATCTCAACACCGGGGAGCTGTTTTTT	CASSSDLNTGELFF